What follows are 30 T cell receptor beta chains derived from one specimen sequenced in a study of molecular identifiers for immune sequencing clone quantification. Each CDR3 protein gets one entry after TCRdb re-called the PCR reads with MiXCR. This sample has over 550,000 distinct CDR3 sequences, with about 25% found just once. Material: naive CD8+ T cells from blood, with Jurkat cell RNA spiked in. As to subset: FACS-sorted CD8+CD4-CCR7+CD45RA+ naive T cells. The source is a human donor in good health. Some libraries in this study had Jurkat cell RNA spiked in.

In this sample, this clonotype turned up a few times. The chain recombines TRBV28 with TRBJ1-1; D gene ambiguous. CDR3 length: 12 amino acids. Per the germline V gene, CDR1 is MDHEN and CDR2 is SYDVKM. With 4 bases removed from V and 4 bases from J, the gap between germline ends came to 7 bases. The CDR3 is CASSSTSTEAFF. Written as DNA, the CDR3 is TGTGCCAGCAGTTCCACGAGCACTGAAGCTTTCTTT.

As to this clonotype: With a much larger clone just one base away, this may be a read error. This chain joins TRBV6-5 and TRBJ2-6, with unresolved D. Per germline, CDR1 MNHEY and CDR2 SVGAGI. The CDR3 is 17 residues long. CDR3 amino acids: CTSSPQSFLSGANVLTF. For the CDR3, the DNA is TGTACCAGCAGCCCGCAGAGCTTTCTCTCTGGGGCCAACGTCCTGACTTTC.

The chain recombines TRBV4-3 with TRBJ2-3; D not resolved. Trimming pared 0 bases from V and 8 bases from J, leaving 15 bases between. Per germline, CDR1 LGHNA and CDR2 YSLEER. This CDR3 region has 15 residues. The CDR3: CASSQDWVAAGTQYF. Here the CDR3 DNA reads TGCGCCAGCAGCCAAGATTGGGTAGCTGCAGGTACGCAGTATTTT.

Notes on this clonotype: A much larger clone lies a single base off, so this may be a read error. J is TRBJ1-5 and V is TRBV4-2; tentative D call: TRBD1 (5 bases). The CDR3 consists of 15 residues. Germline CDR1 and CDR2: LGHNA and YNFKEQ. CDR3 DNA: TGTGCCAGCAGCCAAGACGAGGGACTCAATCAGCCCAAGCATTTT. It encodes CASSQDEGLNQPKHF.

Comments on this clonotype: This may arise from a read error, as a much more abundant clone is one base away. In DNA form, the CDR3 reads TGTGCCAGCAGTTTTCGCAGCGGGGAGCGGTGCTTC. Translating gives CASSFRSGERCF. This chain uses TRBV27 with TRBJ2-7; 7 nucleotides agree with TRBD2. The CDR3 length is 12 residues. CDR1 is MNHEY, CDR2 SMNVEV, per germline (reference sequence).

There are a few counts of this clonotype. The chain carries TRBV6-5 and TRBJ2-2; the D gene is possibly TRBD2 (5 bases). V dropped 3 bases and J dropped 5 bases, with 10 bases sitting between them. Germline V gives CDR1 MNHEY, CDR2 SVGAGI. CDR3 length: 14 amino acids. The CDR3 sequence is CASSYGPGTGELFF. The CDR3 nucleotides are TGTGCCAGCAGTTATGGTCCGGGGACCGGGGAGCTGTTTTTT.

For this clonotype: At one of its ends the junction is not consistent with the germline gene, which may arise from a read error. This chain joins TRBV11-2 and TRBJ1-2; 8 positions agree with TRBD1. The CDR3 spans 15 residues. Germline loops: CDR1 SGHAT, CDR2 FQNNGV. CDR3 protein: CASSLAGGQNYGYPF. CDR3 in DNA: TGTGCCAGCAGCTTAGCAGGGGGCCAAAACTATGGCTACCCCTTC.

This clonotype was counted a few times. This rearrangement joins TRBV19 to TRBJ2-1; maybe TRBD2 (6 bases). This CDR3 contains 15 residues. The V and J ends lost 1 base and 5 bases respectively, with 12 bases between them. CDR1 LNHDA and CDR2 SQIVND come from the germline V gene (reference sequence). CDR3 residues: CASSIVWRGNNEQFF. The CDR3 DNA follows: TGTGCCAGTAGTATAGTCTGGCGGGGAAACAATGAGCAGTTCTTC. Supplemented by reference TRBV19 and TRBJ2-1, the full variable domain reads DGGITQSPKYLFRKEGQNVTLSCEQNLNHDAMYWYRQDPGQGLRLIYYSQIVNDFQKGDIAEGYSVSREKKESFPLTVTSAQKNPTAFYLCASSIVWRGNNEQFFGPGTRLTVL.

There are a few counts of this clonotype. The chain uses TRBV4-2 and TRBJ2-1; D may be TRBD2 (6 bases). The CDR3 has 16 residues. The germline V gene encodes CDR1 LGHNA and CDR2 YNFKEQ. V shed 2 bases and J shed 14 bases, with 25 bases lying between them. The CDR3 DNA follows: TGTGCCAGCAGCCAACCGGGACTCACTGAGTTGGGCTTGGAGTTCTTC. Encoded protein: CASSQPGLTELGLEFF.

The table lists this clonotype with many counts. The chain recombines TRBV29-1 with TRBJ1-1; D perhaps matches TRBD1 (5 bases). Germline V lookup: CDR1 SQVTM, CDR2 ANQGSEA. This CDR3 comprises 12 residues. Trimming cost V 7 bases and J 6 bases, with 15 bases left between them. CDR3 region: CSAFSQGSEAFF. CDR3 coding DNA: TGCAGCGCTTTTTCCCAGGGATCTGAAGCTTTCTTT.

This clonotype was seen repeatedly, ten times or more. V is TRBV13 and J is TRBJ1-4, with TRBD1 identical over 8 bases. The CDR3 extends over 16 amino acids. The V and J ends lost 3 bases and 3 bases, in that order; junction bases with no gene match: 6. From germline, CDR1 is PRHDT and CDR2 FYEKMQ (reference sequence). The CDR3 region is CASSFSGGTANEKLFF. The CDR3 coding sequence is TGTGCCAGCAGCTTTTCAGGGGGCACGGCTAATGAAAAACTGTTTTTT.

The CDR3 protein is CATKPGQGVLNYGYTF. In nucleotides, the CDR3 is TGTGCCACCAAACCGGGACAGGGGGTTCTTAACTATGGCTACACCTTC. The rearrangement joins TRBV19 to TRBJ1-2; 11 nucleotides line up with TRBD1. J lost 1 base, V lost 10 bases, and 11 bases had no gene match. CDR3 length: 16 residues. CDR1 LNHDA and CDR2 SQIVND come from the germline V gene (reference sequence).

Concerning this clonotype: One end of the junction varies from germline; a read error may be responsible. The CDR3 nucleotides are TGCGGCGTTGAGGTTAACGGGGCGAACACCGGGGAGCTGTTTTTT. Residues: CGVEVNGANTGELFF. J is TRBJ2-2 and V is TRBV29-1, with D perhaps TRBD2 (5 bases). Per germline, CDR1 SQVTM and CDR2 ANQGSEA. CDR3 length: 15 residues.

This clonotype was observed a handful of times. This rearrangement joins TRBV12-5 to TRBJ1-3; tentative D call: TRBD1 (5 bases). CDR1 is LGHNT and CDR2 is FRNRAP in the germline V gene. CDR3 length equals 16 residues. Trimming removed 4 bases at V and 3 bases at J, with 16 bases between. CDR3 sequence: CASGSHRPTHGNTIYF. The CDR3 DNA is TGTGCTAGTGGTTCCCACAGGCCTACGCATGGAAACACCATATATTTT.

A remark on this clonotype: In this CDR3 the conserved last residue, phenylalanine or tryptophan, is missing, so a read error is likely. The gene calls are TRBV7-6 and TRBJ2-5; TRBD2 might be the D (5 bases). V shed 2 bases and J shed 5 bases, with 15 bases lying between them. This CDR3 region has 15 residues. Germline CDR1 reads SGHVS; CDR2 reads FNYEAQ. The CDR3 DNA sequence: TGTGCCAGCAGCTTAACCGCCCGGGGTACGGAGACCCAGTACCTC. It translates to CASSLTARGTETQYL.

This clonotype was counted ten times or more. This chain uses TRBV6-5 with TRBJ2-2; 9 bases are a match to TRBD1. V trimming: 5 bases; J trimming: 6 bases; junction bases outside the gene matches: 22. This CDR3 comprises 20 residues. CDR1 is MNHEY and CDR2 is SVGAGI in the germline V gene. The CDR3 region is CASSRTGTGSLVTVSGELFF. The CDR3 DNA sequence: TGTGCCAGCAGTCGAACCGGGACAGGGTCTCTCGTTACTGTCTCCGGGGAGCTGTTTTTT.

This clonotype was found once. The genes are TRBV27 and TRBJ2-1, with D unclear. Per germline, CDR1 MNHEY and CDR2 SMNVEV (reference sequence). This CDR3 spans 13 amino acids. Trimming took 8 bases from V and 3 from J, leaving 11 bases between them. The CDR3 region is CASRQDHYNEQFF. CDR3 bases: TGTGCCAGCCGCCAGGACCACTACAATGAGCAGTTCTTC.

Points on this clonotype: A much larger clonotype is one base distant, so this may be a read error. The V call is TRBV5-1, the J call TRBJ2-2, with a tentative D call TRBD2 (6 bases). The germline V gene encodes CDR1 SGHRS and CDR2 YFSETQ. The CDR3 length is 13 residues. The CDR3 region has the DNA TGCGCCAGCAGCTTGGCCCCGGGCGGGGAGCTGTATTTT. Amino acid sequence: CASSLAPGGELYF.

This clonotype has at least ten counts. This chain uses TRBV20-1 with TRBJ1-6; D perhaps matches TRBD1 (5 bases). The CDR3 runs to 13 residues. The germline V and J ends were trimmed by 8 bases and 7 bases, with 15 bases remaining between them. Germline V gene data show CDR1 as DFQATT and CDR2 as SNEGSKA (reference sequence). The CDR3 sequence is CSPSSGENSPLHF. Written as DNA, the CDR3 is TGCAGTCCAAGCTCGGGGGAGAATTCACCCCTCCACTTT.

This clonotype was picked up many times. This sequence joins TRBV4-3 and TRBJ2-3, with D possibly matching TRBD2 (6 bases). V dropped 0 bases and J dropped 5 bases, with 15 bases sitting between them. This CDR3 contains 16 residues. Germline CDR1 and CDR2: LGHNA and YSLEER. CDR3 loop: CASSQDWGGGEDTQYF. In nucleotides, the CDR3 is TGCGCCAGCAGCCAAGACTGGGGCGGAGGGGAAGATACGCAGTATTTT.

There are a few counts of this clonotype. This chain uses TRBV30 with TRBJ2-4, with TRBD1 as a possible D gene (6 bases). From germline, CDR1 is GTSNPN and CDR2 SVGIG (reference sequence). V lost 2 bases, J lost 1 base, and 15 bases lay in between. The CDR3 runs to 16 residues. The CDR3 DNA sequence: TGTGCCTGGAGTACAACAGGGTGGGGCGCCAAAAACATTCAGTACTTC. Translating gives CAWSTTGWGAKNIQYF. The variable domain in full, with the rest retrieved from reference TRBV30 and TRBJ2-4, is SQTIHQWPATLVQPVGSPLSLECTVEGTSNPNLYWYRQAAGRGLQLLFYSVGIGQISSEVPQNLSASRPQDRQFILSSKKLLLSDSGFYLCAWSTTGWGAKNIQYFGAGTRLSVL.

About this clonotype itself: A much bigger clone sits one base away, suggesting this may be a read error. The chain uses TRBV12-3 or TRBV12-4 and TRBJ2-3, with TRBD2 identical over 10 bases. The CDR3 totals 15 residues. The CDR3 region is CAGSLLAGNTDTQYF. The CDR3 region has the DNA TGTGCCGGCAGTTTACTAGCGGGGAACACAGATACGCAGTATTTT.

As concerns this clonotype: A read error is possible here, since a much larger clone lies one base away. The CDR3 sequence is CASSQDRPEQETQYF. CDR3 sequence (DNA): TGCGCCAGCAGCCAAGATCGACCCGAACAAGAGACCCAGTACTTC. The gene calls are TRBV4-3 and TRBJ2-5; no clear D. Germline values: CDR1 LGHNA, CDR2 YSLEER. This CDR3 contains 15 residues. The V end was cut by 0 bases, the J end by 2 bases, with 10 bases between.

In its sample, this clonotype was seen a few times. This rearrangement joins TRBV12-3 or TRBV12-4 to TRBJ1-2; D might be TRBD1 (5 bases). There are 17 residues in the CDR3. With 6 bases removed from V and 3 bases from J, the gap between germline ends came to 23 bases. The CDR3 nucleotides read TGTGCCAGCAGCTTCCTAACAGGAGGGTTTTACGACTATGGCTACACCTTC. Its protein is CASSFLTGGFYDYGYTF.

The CDR3 DNA sequence: TGTGCCAGCAGTTGGGGGTTAAATGAAAAACTGTTTTTT. This sequence encodes CASSWGLNEKLFF. The J gene is TRBJ1-4, the V gene TRBV28; possible D gene TRBD1, 5 bases. V dropped 4 bases and J dropped 5 bases, with 8 bases sitting between them. The germline V gene has CDR1 MDHEN and CDR2 SYDVKM. The CDR3 is 13 amino acids.

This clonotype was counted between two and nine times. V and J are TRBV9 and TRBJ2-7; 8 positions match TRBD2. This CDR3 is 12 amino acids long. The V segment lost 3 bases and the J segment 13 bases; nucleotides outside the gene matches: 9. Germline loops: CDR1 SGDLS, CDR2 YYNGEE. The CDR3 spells CASSASGTRVYF. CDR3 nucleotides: TGTGCCAGCAGCGCCTCCGGGACTAGGGTATACTTC.

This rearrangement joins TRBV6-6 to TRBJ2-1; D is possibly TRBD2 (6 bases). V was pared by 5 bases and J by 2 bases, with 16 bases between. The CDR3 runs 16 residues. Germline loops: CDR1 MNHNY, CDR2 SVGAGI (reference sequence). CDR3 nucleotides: TGTGCCAGCAGTCCTCTCATGCGGGGCCCCTACAATGAGCAGTTCTTC. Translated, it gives CASSPLMRGPYNEQFF.

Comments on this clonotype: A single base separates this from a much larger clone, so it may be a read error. Here the CDR3 DNA reads TGCAGCGTTGGAGATCGGGGGACTAGCTCCTACGAGCAGTACTTC. Protein: CSVGDRGTSSYEQYF. The V gene is TRBV29-1, the J gene TRBJ2-7, with 8 bases lining up with TRBD2. The CDR3 is made up of 15 amino acids. Trimming at V came to 4 bases and at J to 0 bases, leaving 8 bases not matched to a gene. From germline, CDR1 is SQVTM and CDR2 ANQGSEA.

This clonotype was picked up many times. The CDR3 DNA reads TGTGCCAGCAGTTTTTCCCCGCCCAGGGGGCAGTTCTTC. Protein sequence: CASSFSPPRGQFF. The J gene is TRBJ2-1, the V gene TRBV12-3 or TRBV12-4; D possibly corresponds to TRBD1 (6 bases). Deletions cut 3 bases from V and 12 bases from J, with 15 bases between. This CDR3 comprises 13 residues.

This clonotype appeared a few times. This chain's CDR3 is CASNYGGSDTQYF. The DNA of the CDR3 is TGTGCCAGCAACTACGGAGGGTCAGATACGCAGTATTTT. V usage is TRBV6-1 and J usage is TRBJ2-3, with a possible D match to TRBD2 (6 bases). The CDR3 sequence is 13 residues long. Germline-derived CDR1 and CDR2 are MNHNS and SASEGT. V lost 7 bases and J 4 bases, leaving 12 bases between the germline ends.